The source of this T cell receptor beta chain is a study of blood T cell repertoires in COVID-19. Overall study: Whether acute or convalescent, the COVID-19 samples came from the United States, Italy and Spain. From T cells, B-cell-depleted T cells, or PBMCs came the material, which was cDNA or gDNA.

Original handling: Using reference gene primer amplification, nucleated cell counts were estimated. The assay was immunoSEQ multiplex PCR, and TCRdb's table has in-frame clones only and misses some. V, J and clone size are taken as reported in that table, and D and trimming were inferred from the DNA itself. The sample records approximately 100,000 clones, more than 70% being singletons. The sequenced sample consisted of peripheral blood. The TCR was taken from a human donor in a cohort sampled during active COVID-19.

As DNA, the CDR3 is TGTGCCAGCAGCACGGGACAGGGAAATTTCTTT. Translating gives CASSTGQGNFF. The V call is TRBV6-5, the J call TRBJ1-1, with 9 bases lining up with TRBD1. The CDR3 is 11 residues long. Germline V gene data show CDR1 as MNHEY and CDR2 as SVGAGI. J gave up 13 bases and V 6 bases, and 6 bases lay outside the gene matches.